This T cell receptor (beta chain) was sequenced in a study of post-analysis software for immune sequencing data. Study summary: Recorded disease courses covered relapsing-remitting, secondary progressive and progressive-relapsing multiple sclerosis. Some patients had no subtype annotation. Points from the study as a whole: Four to six TRBV segments appeared more often in patients than in controls, and TRBV5-6, TRBV5-1 and TRBV20-1 were among these.

Germline CDR1 reads SEHNR; CDR2 reads FQNEAQ (reference sequence). V shed 6 bases and J shed 8 bases, with 20 bases lying between them. The CDR3 extends over 15 amino acids. Tagging with unique molecular identifiers was a feature of the TCR beta cDNA libraries. TCRdb reprocessed the PCR reads with MiXCR, giving one entry per CDR3 protein. The table shows approximately 730,000 distinct CDR3 sequences, with just over 45% occurring only once. In its sample, this clonotype was seen a few times. Antigen specificity is unknown. The material sequenced was blood. This TCR came from a girl aged 5-17 years with multiple sclerosis. J is TRBJ2-1 and V is TRBV7-9, with D possibly being TRBD2 (6 bases). The CDR3 loop is CASSAAGTPPHEQFF. CDR3 nucleotide sequence: TGTGCCAGCAGTGCCGCGGGGACCCCACCCCATGAGCAGTTCTTC.